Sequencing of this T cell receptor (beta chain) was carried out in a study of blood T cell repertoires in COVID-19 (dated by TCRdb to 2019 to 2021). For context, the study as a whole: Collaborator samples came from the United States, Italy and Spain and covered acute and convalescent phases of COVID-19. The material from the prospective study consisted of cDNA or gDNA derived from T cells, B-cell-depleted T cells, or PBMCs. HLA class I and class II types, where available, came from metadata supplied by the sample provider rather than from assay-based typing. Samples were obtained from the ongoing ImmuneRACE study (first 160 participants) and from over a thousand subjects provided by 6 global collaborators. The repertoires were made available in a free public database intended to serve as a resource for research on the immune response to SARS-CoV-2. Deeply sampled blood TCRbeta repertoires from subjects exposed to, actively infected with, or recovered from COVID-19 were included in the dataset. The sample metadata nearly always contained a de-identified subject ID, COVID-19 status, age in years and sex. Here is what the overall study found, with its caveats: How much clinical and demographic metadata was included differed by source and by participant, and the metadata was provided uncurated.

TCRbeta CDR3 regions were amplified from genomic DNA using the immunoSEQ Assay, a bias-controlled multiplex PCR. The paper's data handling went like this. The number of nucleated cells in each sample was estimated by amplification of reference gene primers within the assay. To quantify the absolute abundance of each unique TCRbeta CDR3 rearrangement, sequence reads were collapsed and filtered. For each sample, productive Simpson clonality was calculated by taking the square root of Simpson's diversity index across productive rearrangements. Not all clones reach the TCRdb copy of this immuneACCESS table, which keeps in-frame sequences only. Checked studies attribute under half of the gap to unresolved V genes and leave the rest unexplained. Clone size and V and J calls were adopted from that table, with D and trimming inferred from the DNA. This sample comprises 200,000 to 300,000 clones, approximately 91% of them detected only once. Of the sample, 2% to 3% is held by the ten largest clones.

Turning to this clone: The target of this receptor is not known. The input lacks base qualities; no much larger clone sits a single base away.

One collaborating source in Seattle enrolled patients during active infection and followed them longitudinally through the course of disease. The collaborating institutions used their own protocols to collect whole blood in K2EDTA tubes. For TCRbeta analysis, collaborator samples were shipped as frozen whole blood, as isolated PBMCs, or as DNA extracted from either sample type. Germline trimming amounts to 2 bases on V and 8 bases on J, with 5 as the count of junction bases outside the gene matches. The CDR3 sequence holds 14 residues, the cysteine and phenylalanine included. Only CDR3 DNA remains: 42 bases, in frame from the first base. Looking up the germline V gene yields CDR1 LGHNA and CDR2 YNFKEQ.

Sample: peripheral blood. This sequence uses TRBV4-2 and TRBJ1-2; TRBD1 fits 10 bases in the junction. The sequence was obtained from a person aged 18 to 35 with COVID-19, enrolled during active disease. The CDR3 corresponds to CASSQRGTGEGYTF. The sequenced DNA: TGTGCCAGCAGCCAAAGGGGGACAGGGGAAGGCTACACCTTC.